The rows below give T cell receptor beta chains drawn from one sample of a study of T cell responses to AZD1222 COVID-19 vaccine. Profiled with immunoSEQ multiplex PCR; TCRdb holds only in-frame clones, not every one. The sample contains 150,000 to 200,000 clones, 85% to 90% of which appear only once. The starting material was peripheral blood, obtained 28 days after the second dose of the MenACWY control vaccine. These receptors were collected from an adult who received the MenACWY meningococcal vaccine as a control. Each CDR3 is given with its conserved first and last residue. Fields, in order: CDR3 DNA, CDR3 protein, V gene, D gene, clone size, J gene. A D gene is named only where the DNA matches it firmly. Clone size appears in some rows only: once, few, many, or a class for an expanded clone.

CDR3nt: TGCGCCCGCCGTAATGGTGACGTTGGAAACACCATATATTTT
CDR3aa: CARRNGDVGNTIYF
v_gene: TRBV23-1
d_gene: -
abundance: -
j_gene: TRBJ1-3

CDR3nt: TGTGCCAGCAGGGAAGGGTCCGACGGAGCTTTCTTT
CDR3aa: CASREGSDGAFF
v_gene: TRBV7-9
d_gene: -
abundance: -
j_gene: TRBJ1-1

CDR3nt: TGTGCCTGTGCCGGGACGGCGAACACCGGGGAGCTGTTTTTT
CDR3aa: CACAGTANTGELFF
v_gene: TRBV30
d_gene: -
abundance: -
j_gene: TRBJ2-2

CDR3nt: TGTGCCAGCAGCGCCTCCGGATCTAGCGGGATTAGGACCGGGGAGCTGTTTTTT
CDR3aa: CASSASGSSGIRTGELFF
v_gene: TRBV9
d_gene: TRBD2
abundance: -
j_gene: TRBJ2-2

CDR3nt: TGTGCCTGTCCATCGGGACTAGCGGGAGAGGACACCGGGGAGCTGTTTTTT
CDR3aa: CACPSGLAGEDTGELFF
v_gene: TRBV30
d_gene: TRBD2
abundance: -
j_gene: TRBJ2-2

CDR3nt: TGCAGCGTTGAGGCGGGAGGGTTAGATACGCAGTATTTT
CDR3aa: CSVEAGGLDTQYF
v_gene: TRBV29-1
d_gene: TRBD2
abundance: -
j_gene: TRBJ2-3

CDR3nt: TGTGCCAGCAGGGTAGTGGGGACTGAAGCTTTCTTT
CDR3aa: CASRVVGTEAFF
v_gene: TRBV11-1
d_gene: -
abundance: -
j_gene: TRBJ1-1

CDR3nt: TGTGCCAGCAGCCAAGGGCAGGATTGGGATCAGCCCCAGCATTTT
CDR3aa: CASSQGQDWDQPQHF
v_gene: TRBV3-1/TRBV3-2
d_gene: -
abundance: once
j_gene: TRBJ1-5

CDR3nt: TGCGCCAGCAGTCAACAGGGGGACTATGGCTACACCTTC
CDR3aa: CASSQQGDYGYTF
v_gene: TRBV5-1
d_gene: TRBD1
abundance: -
j_gene: TRBJ1-2

CDR3nt: TGCGCCACGGGGCGGGAGGGATACAATGAGCAGTTCTTC
CDR3aa: CATGREGYNEQFF
v_gene: TRBV10-1
d_gene: TRBD2
abundance: -
j_gene: TRBJ2-1

CDR3nt: TGTGCCAGCAGTTTCCAAACTAGTGCATTCTACAATGAGCAGTTCTTC
CDR3aa: CASSFQTSAFYNEQFF
v_gene: TRBV27
d_gene: -
abundance: -
j_gene: TRBJ2-1

CDR3nt: TGTGCTAGTGGTTTGGGGTGGACAGCGGAAGCTTTCTTT
CDR3aa: CASGLGWTAEAFF
v_gene: TRBV12-5
d_gene: -
abundance: -
j_gene: TRBJ1-1

CDR3nt: TGCGCCAGCAGTGAGGACGGCCGCAATCAGCCCCAGCATTTT
CDR3aa: CASSEDGRNQPQHF
v_gene: TRBV10-2
d_gene: -
abundance: -
j_gene: TRBJ1-5

CDR3nt: TGTGCCAGCAGCTTACAGGGCATTAATCAGCCCCAGCATTTT
CDR3aa: CASSLQGINQPQHF
v_gene: TRBV7-2
d_gene: -
abundance: -
j_gene: TRBJ1-5

CDR3nt: TGCGCCAGCAGTGGACAGGGTAACGAGCAGTACTTC
CDR3aa: CASSGQGNEQYF
v_gene: TRBV10-2
d_gene: TRBD1
abundance: -
j_gene: TRBJ2-7

CDR3nt: TGTGCCAGTAGTATCGGGACAGTCTACGAGCAGTACTTC
CDR3aa: CASSIGTVYEQYF
v_gene: TRBV19
d_gene: TRBD1
abundance: -
j_gene: TRBJ2-7

CDR3nt: TGTGCCAGCAGCTTTGCGGAGCCCTACGAGCAGTACTTC
CDR3aa: CASSFAEPYEQYF
v_gene: TRBV5-4
d_gene: -
abundance: -
j_gene: TRBJ2-7

CDR3nt: TGTGCCAGTATGGGCTTACTCTACGAGCAGTACTTC
CDR3aa: CASMGLLYEQYF
v_gene: TRBV19
d_gene: -
abundance: -
j_gene: TRBJ2-7

CDR3nt: TGTGCCAGCAGCTGGGGCGGGAGTGAGGAGACCCAGTACTTC
CDR3aa: CASSWGGSEETQYF
v_gene: TRBV5-5
d_gene: TRBD2
abundance: -
j_gene: TRBJ2-5

CDR3nt: TGTGCCAGTACGGGGACTAGCATTTTCAGCGAGCAGTACTTC
CDR3aa: CASTGTSIFSEQYF
v_gene: TRBV3-1/TRBV3-2
d_gene: TRBD2
abundance: -
j_gene: TRBJ2-7

CDR3nt: TGTGCCAGCAGTTCCGGGACAGGGGTCTATGGCTACACCTTC
CDR3aa: CASSSGTGVYGYTF
v_gene: TRBV28
d_gene: TRBD1
abundance: once
j_gene: TRBJ1-2

CDR3nt: TGTGCCAGCAGCTTTGGAGTCGAAAAACTGTTTTTT
CDR3aa: CASSFGVEKLFF
v_gene: TRBV5-4
d_gene: -
abundance: -
j_gene: TRBJ1-4

CDR3nt: TGTGCCATCAGTGCCGGGACAGGGGTCCACGAGCAGTACTTC
CDR3aa: CAISAGTGVHEQYF
v_gene: TRBV10-3
d_gene: TRBD1
abundance: -
j_gene: TRBJ2-7

CDR3nt: TGCAGCGTTGAAAGGGCCGGAGAGACCCAGTACTTC
CDR3aa: CSVERAGETQYF
v_gene: TRBV29-1
d_gene: -
abundance: -
j_gene: TRBJ2-5

CDR3nt: TGTGCCAGCAGTTCGGCGGGGGGCATAGCCAAAAACATTCAGTACTTC
CDR3aa: CASSSAGGIAKNIQYF
v_gene: TRBV6-6
d_gene: TRBD2
abundance: -
j_gene: TRBJ2-4

CDR3nt: TGTGCCAGTAGTCGACAGAGAGATCAGCCCCAGCATTTT
CDR3aa: CASSRQRDQPQHF
v_gene: TRBV19
d_gene: -
abundance: few
j_gene: TRBJ1-5

CDR3nt: TGTGCCAGCAGCTTTGGGCAAGGGGCGATCTCTGAAGCTTTCTTT
CDR3aa: CASSFGQGAISEAFF
v_gene: TRBV28
d_gene: -
abundance: -
j_gene: TRBJ1-1

CDR3nt: TGTGCCAGCTCAAGTACACAGAACACTGAAGCTTTCTTT
CDR3aa: CASSSTQNTEAFF
v_gene: TRBV18
d_gene: -
abundance: -
j_gene: TRBJ1-1

CDR3nt: TGTGCCAGCAGTTACATCGGGGTATTAGGCACCGGGGAGCTGTTTTTT
CDR3aa: CASSYIGVLGTGELFF
v_gene: TRBV6-5
d_gene: -
abundance: once
j_gene: TRBJ2-2